This T cell receptor beta chain was recovered during a study of cytomegalovirus exposure and HLA in healthy donors. CDR3 size: 15 residues. Germline V gene lookup returns CDR1 ENHRY and CDR2 SYGVKD. V dropped 2 bases and J dropped 5; count of bases not matched to a gene: 4. PCR primers comprised 60 Vbeta and 13 Jbeta primers. Some clones are missing from TCRdb's copy, which holds only in-frame ones; the method was immunoSEQ multiplex PCR. This table holds approximately 52,000 clones, around 79% found once. Sequencing was done on a sample of PBMCs. The genes are TRBV10-3 and TRBJ2-1; 9 nucleotides agree with TRBD2. The clonotype comes from a female donor in good health and CMV-seronegative. CDR3 sequence (DNA): TGTGCCATCAGTGAGAGGCGGGAGGGAGACAATGAGCAGTTCTTC. Residues: CAISERREGDNEQFF.